Sequencing of this TCR beta chain was carried out in a study of post-analysis software for immune sequencing data. Points on this clonotype: The antigen is not known.

Unique molecular identifiers were carried by the TCR beta cDNA libraries. TCRdb itself ran the PCR reads through MiXCR, one entry per CDR3 protein. This table has approximately 570,000 distinct CDR3 sequences, about 44% appearing once. V lost 8 bases and J lost 4, with 18 bases in between. The germline V gene has CDR1 MRHNA and CDR2 SNTAGT. The CDR3 spans 16 residues. Overall study results and limits: F-measure co-clustering was strong for batch-matched samples. A significant reduction in normalized Chao1 diversity was observed in multiple sclerosis patients versus controls. About five TRBV segments, including TRBV5-6, TRBV5-1 and TRBV20-1, were more frequent in patients than controls.

V and J are TRBV6-4 and TRBJ1-6; the D is unclear. The sequence was collected from a girl under 18 with multiple sclerosis. The sample comprised blood. For the CDR3, the DNA is TGTGCCAGCCATCACTTCGAGTTATCGTATAATTCACCCCTCCACTTT. Its translation is CASHHFELSYNSPLHF.